This T cell receptor (beta chain) appears in the sequencing data of a study of CD8+ T cells in alopecia areata. Study summary: Patients took tofacitinib for 6 to 18 months, followed by 6 drug-free months.

Collected material from alopecia areata patients comprised lesional scalp punch biopsies and peripheral blood. Cell sorting was applied to PBMCs, and CD4+ and CD8+ T cells were collected. Extraction and reverse transcription of RNA yielded cDNA as the sequencing template. Only in-frame clones appear in the TCRdb table, and some are missing; sequencing was by immunoSEQ multiplex PCR. The repertoire consists of more than 110,000 clones, with around 60% occurring once and the leading ten covering 5% to 7.5%. The sequenced sample was CD4+ T cells sorted from blood, obtained at week 0. This TCR was sampled from a human donor with alopecia areata.

The CDR3 nucleotides read TGTGCCAGCAGCTCGAACAGTTTCACTGAAGCTTTCTTT. This codes for CASSSNSFTEAFF. The chain recombines TRBV7-2 with TRBJ1-1; D gene uncertain. The V and J ends lost 4 bases and 4 bases respectively, with 10 bases between them. Germline loops: CDR1 SGHTA, CDR2 FQGNSA. The CDR3 extends over 13 amino acids.